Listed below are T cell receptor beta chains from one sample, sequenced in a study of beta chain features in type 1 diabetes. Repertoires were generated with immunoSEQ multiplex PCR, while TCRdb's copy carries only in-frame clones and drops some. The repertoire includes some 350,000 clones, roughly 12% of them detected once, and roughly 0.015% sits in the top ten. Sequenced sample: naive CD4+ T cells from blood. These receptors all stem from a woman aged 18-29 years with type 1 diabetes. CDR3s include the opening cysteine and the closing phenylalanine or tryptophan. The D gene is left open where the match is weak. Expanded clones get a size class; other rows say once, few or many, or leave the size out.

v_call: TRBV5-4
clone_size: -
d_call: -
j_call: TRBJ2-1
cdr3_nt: TGTGCCAGCAGCTTGGTTGCGGCTGATGAGCAGTTCTTC
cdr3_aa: CASSLVAADEQFF

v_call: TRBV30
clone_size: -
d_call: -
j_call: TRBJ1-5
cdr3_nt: TGTGCCTGGTCCCCGACAGGCAATCAGCCCCAGCATTTT
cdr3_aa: CAWSPTGNQPQHF

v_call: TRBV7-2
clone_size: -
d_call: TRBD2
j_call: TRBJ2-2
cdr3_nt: TGTGCCAGCAGCCCAGCGGGGCTGTCCGGGGAGCTGTTTTTT
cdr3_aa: CASSPAGLSGELFF

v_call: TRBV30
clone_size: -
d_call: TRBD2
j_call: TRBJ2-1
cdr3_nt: TGTGCTTTGGGGACTAGCGGAAACAATGAGCAGTTCTTC
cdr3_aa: CALGTSGNNEQFF

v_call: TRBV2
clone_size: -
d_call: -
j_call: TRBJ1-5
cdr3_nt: TGTGCCAGCAGCGTAGACAGAACCCTCTCTCAGCCCCAGCATTTT
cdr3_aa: CASSVDRTLSQPQHF

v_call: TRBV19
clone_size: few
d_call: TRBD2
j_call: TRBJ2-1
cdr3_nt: TGTGCCAGTACCACCCGGTCGGCTAGCGGGAGTTATGAGCAGTTCTTC
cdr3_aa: CASTTRSASGSYEQFF

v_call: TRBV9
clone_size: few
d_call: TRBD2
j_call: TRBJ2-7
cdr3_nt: TGTGCCAGCAGCGGAGGACCCAGCGGGGCCTACGAGCAGTACTTC
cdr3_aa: CASSGGPSGAYEQYF

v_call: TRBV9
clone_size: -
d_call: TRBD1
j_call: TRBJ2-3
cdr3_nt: TGTGCCAGCAGCGCCCGACAGGGATTCACAGATACGCAGTATTTT
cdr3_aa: CASSARQGFTDTQYF

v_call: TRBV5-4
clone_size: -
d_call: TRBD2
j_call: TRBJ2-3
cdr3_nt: TGTGCCAGCAGCTTGTCATCCGGGAGGGCCGATACGCAGTATTTT
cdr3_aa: CASSLSSGRADTQYF

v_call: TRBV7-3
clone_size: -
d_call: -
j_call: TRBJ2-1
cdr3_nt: TGTGCCAGCAGCTTACTTCCTCAGATCAATGAGCAGTTCTTC
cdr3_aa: CASSLLPQINEQFF

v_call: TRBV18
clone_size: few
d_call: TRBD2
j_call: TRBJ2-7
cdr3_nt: TGTGCCAGCTCACCGCTACTAGCGCCGGGGGACGAGCAGTACTTC
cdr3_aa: CASSPLLAPGDEQYF

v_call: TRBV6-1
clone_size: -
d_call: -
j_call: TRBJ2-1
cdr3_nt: TGTGCCAGCAGTGAACAGGCAGGGCGATACAATGAGCAGTTCTTC
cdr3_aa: CASSEQAGRYNEQFF

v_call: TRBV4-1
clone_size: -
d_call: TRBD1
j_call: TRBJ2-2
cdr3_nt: TGCGCCAGCAGCCGAGAATACAGGGGCACCGGGGAGCTGTTTTTT
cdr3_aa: CASSREYRGTGELFF

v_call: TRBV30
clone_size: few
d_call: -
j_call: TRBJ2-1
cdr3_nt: TGTGCCTGGAGTGTACGCGGAAAGCCCCACAATGAGCAGTTCTTC
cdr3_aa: CAWSVRGKPHNEQFF

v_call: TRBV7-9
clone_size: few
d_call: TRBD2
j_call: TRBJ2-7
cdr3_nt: TGTGCCAGCAGCTCCGGACTAGTGCCCTACGAGCAGTACTTC
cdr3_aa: CASSSGLVPYEQYF

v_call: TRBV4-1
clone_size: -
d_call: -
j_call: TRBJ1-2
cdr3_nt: TGCGCCAGCAGCCAAGGACAGACGGTACCTTATGGCTACACCTTC
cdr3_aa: CASSQGQTVPYGYTF